Below, one T cell receptor (beta chain) is given with its context. As yet, its antigen is unknown. The data stem from a study of OX40 agonist ivuxolimab in advanced cancers. Study information: Patients were treated with ivuxolimab, an agonistic anti-OX40 (CD134) antibody. Findings and caveats of the study: Both CD4+ and CD8+ T cell populations in blood had undergone clonal expansion by week 6 at 0.1 to 3.0 mg/kg.

Here immunoSEQ multiplex PCR was the method, and the copy in TCRdb shows in-frame clones only, minus some. The sample lists some 96,000 clones, around 89% seen once, with around 0.16% in the top ten. Source: CD4+ or CD8+ T cells sorted from blood, taken in a trial of the OX40 agonist ivuxolimab. This clonotype was sampled from an adult with an advanced solid tumor such as melanoma, head and neck, liver or kidney cancer.

In nucleotides, the CDR3 is TGTGCCAGCAGCTTAGGGGGATGGGGTGATACGCAGTATTTT. This translates into CASSLGGWGDTQYF. The chain couples TRBV11-3 to TRBJ2-3; D is unresolved. This CDR3 is 14 amino acids long. Germline V gene data show CDR1 as SGHNT and CDR2 as YENEEA. Trimming removed 1 base at V and 6 bases at J, with 11 bases between.